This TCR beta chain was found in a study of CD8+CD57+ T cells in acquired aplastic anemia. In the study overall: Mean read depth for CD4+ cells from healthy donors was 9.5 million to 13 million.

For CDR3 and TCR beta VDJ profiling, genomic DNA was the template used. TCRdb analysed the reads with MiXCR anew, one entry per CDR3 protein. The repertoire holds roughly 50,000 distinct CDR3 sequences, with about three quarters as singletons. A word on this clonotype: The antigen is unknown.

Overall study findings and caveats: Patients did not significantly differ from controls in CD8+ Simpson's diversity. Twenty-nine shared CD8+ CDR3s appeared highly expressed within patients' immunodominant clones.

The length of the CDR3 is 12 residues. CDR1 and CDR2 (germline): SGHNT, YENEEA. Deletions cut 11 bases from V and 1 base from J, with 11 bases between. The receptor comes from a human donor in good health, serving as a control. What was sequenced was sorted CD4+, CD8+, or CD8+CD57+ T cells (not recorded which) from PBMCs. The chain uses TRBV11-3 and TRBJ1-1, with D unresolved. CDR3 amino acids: CASGQKNTEAFF. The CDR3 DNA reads TGTGCCTCTGGGCAGAAGAACACTGAAGCTTTCTTT.